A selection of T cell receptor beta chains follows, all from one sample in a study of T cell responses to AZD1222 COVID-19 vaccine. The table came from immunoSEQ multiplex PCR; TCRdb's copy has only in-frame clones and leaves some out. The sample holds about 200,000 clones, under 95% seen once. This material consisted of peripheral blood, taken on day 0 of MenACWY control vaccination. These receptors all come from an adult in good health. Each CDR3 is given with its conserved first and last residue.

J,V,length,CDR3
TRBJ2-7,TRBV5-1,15,CASSLVDLSGNEQYF
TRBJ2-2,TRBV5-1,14,CASSPGGLTGELFF
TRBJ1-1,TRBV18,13,CASSPEMNTEAFF
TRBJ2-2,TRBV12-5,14,CASGQSPNTGELFF
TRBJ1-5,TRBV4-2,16,CASSQDRGESNQPQHF
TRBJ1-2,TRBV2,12,CASTDEDYGYTF
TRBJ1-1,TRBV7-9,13,CASSSQADTEAFF
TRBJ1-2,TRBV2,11,CASSKYYGYTF
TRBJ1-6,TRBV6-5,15,CASSYETGRNSPLHF
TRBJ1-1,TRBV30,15,CAWSAARGQPTEAFF
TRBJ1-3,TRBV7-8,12,CASSLDRDTIYF
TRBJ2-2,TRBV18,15,CASSRKTGNTGELFF
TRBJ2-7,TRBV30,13,CASERTGTYEQYF
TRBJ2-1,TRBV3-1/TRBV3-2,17,CASSPLAGASSYNEQFF
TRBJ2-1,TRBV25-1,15,CASSTDWSSYNEQFF
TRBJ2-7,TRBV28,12,CASSFENYEQYF
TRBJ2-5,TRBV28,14,CASSPPVVQETQYF
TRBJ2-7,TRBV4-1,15,CASSQDLHRADEQYF
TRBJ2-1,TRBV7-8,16,CASSFRTVPDEGEQFF
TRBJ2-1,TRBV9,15,CASSVGSGGYNEQFF
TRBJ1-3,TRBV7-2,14,CASSSGRIGNTIYF
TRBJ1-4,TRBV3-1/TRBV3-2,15,CASSAPGQAREKLFF
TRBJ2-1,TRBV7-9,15,CASSLAPGAANEQFF
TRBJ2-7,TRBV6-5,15,CASSYSTSGFYEQYF
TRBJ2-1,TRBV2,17,CASSPRSGASSYNEQFF
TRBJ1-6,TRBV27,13,CASSFYRGSPLHF
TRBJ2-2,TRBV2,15,CASRLGQTNTGELFF
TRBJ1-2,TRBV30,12,CAWSVKGYGYTF
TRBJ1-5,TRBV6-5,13,CASSYSAYQPQHF
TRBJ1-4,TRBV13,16,CASSLAVAAWDEKLFF
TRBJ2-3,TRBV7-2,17,CASSHSPHMVGVDTQYF
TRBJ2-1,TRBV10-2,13,CATTLGSYNEQFF
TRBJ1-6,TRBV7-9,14,CASSLRQSNSPLHF
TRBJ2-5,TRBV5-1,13,CASSLDRRSTQYF
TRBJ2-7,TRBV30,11,CAWSVRARQYF
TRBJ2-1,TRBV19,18,CASQRLAGGMSSYNEQFF
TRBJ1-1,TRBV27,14,CASSPRGGNTEAFF
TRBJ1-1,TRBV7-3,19,CASSPFPRTADPKNTEAFF
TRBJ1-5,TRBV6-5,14,CASRGTGSGQPQHF
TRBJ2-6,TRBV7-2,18,CASSFMSQGTSGANVLTF
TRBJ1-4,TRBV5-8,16,CASSFNRQGPNEKLFF
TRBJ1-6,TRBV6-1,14,CASSEAGRNSPLHF
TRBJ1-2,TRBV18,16,CASSPPTGGALYGYTF
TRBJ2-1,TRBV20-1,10,CSAQGFGQFF
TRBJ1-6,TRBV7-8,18,CASSEGTEPRGGNGSLHF
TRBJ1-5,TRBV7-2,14,CASSSTRDIQPQHF
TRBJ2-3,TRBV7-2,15,CASSSGLGGTDTQYF
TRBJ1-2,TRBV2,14,CASSVDRGNYGYTF
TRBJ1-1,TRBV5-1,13,CASSLVLNTEAFF
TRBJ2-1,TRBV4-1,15,CASSQGPSLRNEQFF
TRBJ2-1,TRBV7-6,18,CASSWRQGTLDYIKEQFF
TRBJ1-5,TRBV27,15,CASSLGQGWNQPQHF
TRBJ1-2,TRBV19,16,CASSASPGAKYWGYTF
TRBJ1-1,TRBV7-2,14,CASSYRDRGTEAFF
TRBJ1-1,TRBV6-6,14,CASRSGTGNTEAFF
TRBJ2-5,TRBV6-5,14,CASSWDRGGETQYF
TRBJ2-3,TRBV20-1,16,CSASERGGGYTDTQYF
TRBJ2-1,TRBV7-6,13,CASSSDSYNEQFF
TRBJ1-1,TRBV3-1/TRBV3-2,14,CASSQVTGNTEAFF
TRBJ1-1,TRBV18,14,CASSPYREVTEAFF